This T cell receptor beta chain was observed in a study of CD8 T cells in ankylosing spondylitis. The CDR3 covers 14 residues. The V and J ends lost 5 bases and 7 bases respectively, with 14 bases between them. The germline gives CDR1 SGHTA, CDR2 FQGNSA. TCRdb re-derived calls from the 5' RACE reads in MiXCR, one entry per CDR3 protein. The data hold some 140,000 distinct CDR3 sequences, with 7.5% to 9.5% observed a single time. The specimen sequenced was synovial fluid, either unsorted or a sorted T cell fraction (not recorded which). The chain combines TRBV7-2 with TRBJ2-2; D may be TRBD1 or TRBD2 (5 bases each). The receptor was isolated from a male donor with ankylosing spondylitis. The CDR3 nucleotides read TGTGCCAGCAGCCGACCCGGGACCCTCGGGGAGCTGTTTTTT. This translates into CASSRPGTLGELFF.